These 26 T cell receptor beta chains were all obtained from the same sample, sequenced in a study of T cell responses to AZD1222 COVID-19 vaccine. Clones were sequenced by immunoSEQ multiplex PCR, and TCRdb holds only the in-frame ones, with some missing. The sample has 150,000 to 200,000 clones; approximately 95% are singletons. Sequencing used peripheral blood, obtained 28 days after the second dose of the MenACWY control vaccine. These receptors were obtained from an adult who received the MenACWY meningococcal vaccine as a control.

The rearrangement links TRBV5-1 to TRBJ2-2; 7 bases are a match to TRBD2. The V gene's germline CDR1 is SGHRS and CDR2 YFSETQ. CDR3 length: 15 amino acids. With 2 bases clipped from V and 6 bases from J, the junction kept 7 bases outside the gene matches. CDR3 nucleotide sequence: TGCGCCAGCAGCTTAAGGGCGGGGGTCCCCGGGGAGCTGTTTTTT. Residues: CASSLRAGVPGELFF.

This rearrangement joins TRBV11-2 to TRBJ2-5; tentatively, D is TRBD2 (6 bases). This CDR3 is 15 amino acids long. Germline CDR1 reads SGHAT; CDR2 reads FQNNGV. Trimming left V 0 bases short and J 4 bases short, with 12 bases between. In nucleotides, the CDR3 is TGTGCCAGCAGCTTAGATATAGCGGTGGTAGAGACCCAGTACTTC. Translation gives CASSLDIAVVETQYF.

The chain employs TRBV1 and TRBJ1-1. TRBV1 is labeled a pseudogene. CDR3 length: 14 amino acids. CDR3 protein: CTSSYLLQGGWAFF. DNA of the CDR3: TGCACCAGCAGCTACCTTTTACAGGGAGGTTGGGCTTTCTTT.

The chain is built from TRBV19 and TRBJ1-2; 12 bases fit TRBD1. Trimming took 5 bases from V and 6 from J; bases not matched to a gene: 13. Germline-derived CDR1 and CDR2 are LNHDA and SQIVND (reference sequence). This CDR3 has 17 residues. Here the CDR3 DNA reads TGTGCCAGTAGTTCTACCGGGACAGGGGGCTCTCTGAATGGCTACACCTTC. Its protein is CASSSTGTGGSLNGYTF.

The genes are TRBV9 and TRBJ1-2; no firm D call. This CDR3 is 13 amino acids long. Germline CDR1 reads SGDLS; CDR2 reads YYNGEE. Trimming stripped 0 bases from V and 5 bases from J, with 8 bases between. CDR3 region: CASSVEADYGYTF. Written as DNA, the CDR3 is TGTGCCAGCAGCGTAGAGGCCGATTATGGCTACACCTTC. The full variable domain, rest sourced from reference TRBV9 and TRBJ1-2, is DSGVTQTPKHLITATGQRVTLRCSPRSGDLSVYWYQQSLDQGLQFLIQYYNGEERAKGNILERFSAQQFPDLHSELNLSSLELGDSALYFCASSVEADYGYTFGSGTRLTVV.

J is TRBJ2-5 and V is TRBV2; D may match TRBD1 or TRBD2 (6 bases each). Germline loops: CDR1 SNHLY, CDR2 FYNNEI. There are 12 residues in the CDR3. The V end lost 6 bases, the J end lost 6 bases, and 11 bases lay between the germline ends. CDR3 in DNA: TGTGCCAGCAGCGAGGGGGGAAAGACCCAGTACTTC. This encodes CASSEGGKTQYF. Combining the CDR3 with reference TRBV2 and TRBJ2-5 gives the whole variable domain EPEVTQTPSHQVTQMGQEVILRCVPISNHLYFYWYRQILGQKVEFLVSFYNNEISEKSEIFDDQFSVERPDGSNFTLKIRSTKLEDSAMYFCASSEGGKTQYFGPGTRLLVL.

V and J are TRBV12-3 or TRBV12-4 and TRBJ2-5; no clear D. The CDR3 spans 11 residues. Trimming pared 3 bases from V and 4 bases from J, leaving 3 bases between. The chain's CDR3 is CASSFLETQYF. CDR3 bases: TGTGCCAGCAGTTTCTTAGAGACCCAGTACTTC.

This chain connects TRBV7-9 to TRBJ1-4; TRBD1 might be the D (5 bases). There are 12 residues in the CDR3. Trimming took 8 bases from V and 8 from J, leaving 12 bases between them. Germline CDR1 reads SEHNR; CDR2 reads FQNEAQ (reference sequence). DNA for the CDR3: TGTGCCAGCCGGGACGCGCGGGAAAAACTGTTTTTT. Protein product: CASRDAREKLFF.

As DNA, the CDR3 is TGTGCCAGCAGCGTCAGGGTTACAGGGAATTCACCCCTCCACTTT. Its protein is CASSVRVTGNSPLHF. The chain joins TRBV11-2 to TRBJ1-6; possible D gene TRBD1, 6 bases. V was clipped by 5 bases and J by 7 bases, with 15 bases between them. The V gene's germline CDR1 is SGHAT and CDR2 FQNNGV. This CDR3 has 15 amino acids.

The rearrangement uses TRBV4-2 and TRBJ1-5, with TRBD1 matching over 10 bases. Germline values: CDR1 LGHNA, CDR2 YNFKEQ. The CDR3 sequence is 15 residues long. With 3 bases clipped from V and 5 bases from J, the junction kept 4 bases outside the gene matches. CDR3 protein: CASSQGGTGDQPQHF. The CDR3 DNA reads TGTGCCAGCAGCCAGGGGGGGACAGGGGATCAGCCCCAGCATTTT.

The chain has TRBV2 and TRBJ2-3; D gene unclear. The V end lost 1 base, the J end lost 4 bases, and 6 bases lay between the germline ends. This CDR3 is 13 amino acids long. Per the germline V gene, CDR1 is SNHLY and CDR2 is FYNNEI. DNA of the CDR3: TGTGCCAGCAGTGAAGGAGAGGCAGATACGCAGTATTTT. Its protein is CASSEGEADTQYF.

The chain has TRBV4-2 and TRBJ1-2; tentatively, D is TRBD1 (6 bases). There are 15 residues in the CDR3. Trimming pared 1 base from V and 4 bases from J, leaving 13 bases between. Germline CDR1 LGHNA, CDR2 YNFKEQ. DNA of the CDR3: TGTGCCAGCAGCCAAGGTAGGGGCAGGGGCTATGGCTACACCTTC. Translated, it gives CASSQGRGRGYGYTF.

The chain has TRBV6-5 and TRBJ1-2; D possibly corresponds to TRBD1 (6 bases). Germline V CDR1 and CDR2: MNHEY, SVGAGI. This CDR3 contains 13 residues. The germline V and J ends were trimmed by 2 bases and 5 bases, with 9 bases remaining between them. The CDR3 nucleotides are TGTGCCAGCAGTTACGGGGGGGCGTATGGCTACACCTTC. It translates to CASSYGGAYGYTF.

This clone was observed a few times. The gene calls are TRBV7-9 and TRBJ1-5; possibly TRBD1 for D (5 bases). This CDR3 region has 16 residues. From germline, CDR1 is SEHNR and CDR2 FQNEAQ (reference sequence). V dropped 0 bases and J dropped 5 bases, with 14 bases sitting between them. The CDR3 region is CASSLAPGPPDQPQHF. The CDR3 DNA sequence: TGTGCCAGCAGCTTAGCTCCGGGACCCCCCGATCAGCCCCAGCATTTT.

The chain joins TRBV3-1 (or the pseudogene TRBV3-2) to TRBJ1-1; 8 nucleotides match TRBD1. This CDR3 spans 16 amino acids. Germline-derived CDR1 and CDR2 are LGHDT and YNNKEL (reference sequence). V lost 4 bases to trimming and J lost 11 bases; unmatched junction nucleotides: 18. CDR3: CASSLYSGTGTFGAFF. The CDR3 nucleotides read TGTGCCAGCAGCCTTTATTCCGGGACAGGTACCTTTGGTGCTTTCTTT.

The rearrangement links TRBV29-1 to TRBJ1-2; 9 positions match TRBD1. Per the germline V gene, CDR1 is SQVTM and CDR2 is ANQGSEA. Trimming at V came to 6 bases and at J to 7 bases, leaving 6 bases not matched to a gene. The CDR3 covers 12 residues. CDR3 DNA sequence: TGCAGCGTCCCGGGACAGGGATTTGGCTACACCTTC. Protein sequence: CSVPGQGFGYTF.

The V and J genes are TRBV7-9 and TRBJ1-4; unclear D gene. The germline CDR1 and CDR2 sequences are SEHNR and FQNEAQ (reference sequence). CDR3 length: 14 amino acids. V dropped 2 bases and J dropped 8 bases, with 12 bases sitting between them. The DNA of the CDR3 is TGTGCCAGCAGCTTACAAAGGATGGGGGAAAAACTGTTTTTT. Residues: CASSLQRMGEKLFF.

The rearrangement joins TRBV18 to TRBJ1-3; possibly TRBD1 for D (5 bases). Germline V lookup: CDR1 KGHSH, CDR2 LQKENI. The germline V and J ends were trimmed by 7 bases and 2 bases, with 15 bases remaining between them. The CDR3 covers 15 residues. This CDR3 reads CASFRGGRTGNTIYF. The CDR3 bases are TGTGCCAGCTTCCGCGGGGGTCGAACTGGAAACACCATATATTTT.

This clone came up once. DNA for the CDR3: TGCGCCAGCAGCTTGGAGAGGGCCCGCACAGATACGCAGTATTTT. Protein sequence: CASSLERARTDTQYF. The chain carries TRBV5-1 and TRBJ2-3; D possibly corresponds to TRBD2 (5 bases). V gave up 0 bases and J gave up 1 base, with 9 bases separating them. Germline CDR1 is SGHRS and CDR2 is YFSETQ. This CDR3 comprises 15 residues.

V is TRBV5-4 and J is TRBJ2-2, with 8 bases aligning to TRBD2. CDR1 is SGHNT, CDR2 YYREEE, per germline (reference sequence). CDR3 length: 16 residues. With V trimmed by 0 bases and J by 0 bases, 1 base remained unmatched. The chain's CDR3 is CASSLGRGANTGELFF. CDR3 sequence (DNA): TGTGCCAGCAGCTTGGGGCGGGGGGCGAACACCGGGGAGCTGTTTTTT.

This clone was found once. V is TRBV28 and J is TRBJ2-2; 10 nucleotides match TRBD2. The V and J ends lost 5 bases and 6 bases, in that order; junction bases with no gene match: 12. CDR3 length: 17 amino acids. Germline CDR1 and CDR2: MDHEN and SYDVKM. This CDR3 reads CASSSWGQRGGPGELFF. The DNA of the CDR3 is TGTGCCAGCAGTAGCTGGGGGCAGCGGGGGGGCCCCGGGGAGCTGTTTTTT.

This chain links TRBV6-5 with TRBJ1-2, with D unresolved. This CDR3 has 15 residues. V dropped 8 bases and J dropped 2 bases, with 18 bases sitting between them. CDR1 is MNHEY, CDR2 SVGAGI, per germline. CDR3 amino acids: CASLSGVGSNYGYTF. As DNA, the CDR3 is TGTGCCAGCCTATCCGGGGTTGGGTCGAACTATGGCTACACCTTC.

This chain links TRBV5-1 with TRBJ1-6, with no clear D. The germline V and J ends were trimmed by 4 bases and 5 bases, with 22 bases remaining between them. CDR1 is SGHRS, CDR2 YFSETQ, per germline. This CDR3 has 18 amino acids. This CDR3 is CASSESTLVKPNNSPLHF. In DNA form, the CDR3 reads TGCGCCAGCAGCGAATCAACCCTCGTGAAGCCCAATAATTCACCCCTCCACTTT.

The chain uses TRBV7-9 and TRBJ1-1, with no clear D. This CDR3 has 13 residues. The germline CDR1 and CDR2 sequences are SEHNR and FQNEAQ (reference sequence). V was shortened by 2 bases and J by 5 bases, with 9 bases between the two germline ends. The CDR3 sequence is CASSLSGPTEAFF. The CDR3 nucleotides read TGTGCCAGCAGCTTAAGTGGTCCGACTGAAGCTTTCTTT.

This CDR3 reads CASSPGQGAFEKLFF. The CDR3 DNA reads TGTGCCAGCTCACCGGGACAGGGTGCCTTTGAAAAACTGTTTTTT. This chain joins TRBV18 and TRBJ1-4, with 9 bases aligning to TRBD1. The length of the CDR3 is 15 residues. The germline gives CDR1 KGHSH, CDR2 LQKENI. V lost 3 bases and J lost 7; bases outside the gene matches: 6.

The CDR3 nucleotides are TGTGCCAGCACCATTCAGGCGGGGCCTGGCTACACCTTC. Its translation: CASTIQAGPGYTF. The chain couples TRBV6-5 to TRBJ1-2; possibly TRBD1 for D (5 bases). CDR1 is MNHEY, CDR2 SVGAGI, per germline. The CDR3 contains 13 residues. V shed 7 bases and J shed 7 bases, with 16 bases lying between them.